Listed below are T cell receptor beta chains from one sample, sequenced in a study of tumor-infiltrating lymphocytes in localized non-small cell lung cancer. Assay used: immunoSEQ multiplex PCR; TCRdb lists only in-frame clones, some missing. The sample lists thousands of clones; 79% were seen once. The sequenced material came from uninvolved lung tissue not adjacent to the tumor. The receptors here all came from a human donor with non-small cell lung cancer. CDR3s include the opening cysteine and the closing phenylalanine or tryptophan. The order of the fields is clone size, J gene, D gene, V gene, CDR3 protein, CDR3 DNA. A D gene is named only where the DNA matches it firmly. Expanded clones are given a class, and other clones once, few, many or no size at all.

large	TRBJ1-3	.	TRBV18	CASSWEGSGNTIYF	TGTGCCAGCTCATGGGAAGGTTCTGGAAACACCATATATTTT
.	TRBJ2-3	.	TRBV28	CASSNRQGPTDTQYF	TGTGCCAGCAGTAATCGGCAGGGGCCCACAGATACGCAGTATTTT
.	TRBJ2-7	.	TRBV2	CASRSDSYEQYF	TGTGCCAGCAGGAGCGACTCCTACGAGCAGTACTTC
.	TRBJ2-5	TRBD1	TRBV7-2	CASSLVGTGGYETQYF	TGTGCCAGCAGCTTAGTCGGGACAGGGGGTTACGAGACCCAGTACTTC
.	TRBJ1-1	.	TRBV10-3	CAISEFTGANTEAFF	TGTGCCATCAGTGAGTTTACAGGAGCGAACACTGAAGCTTTCTTT
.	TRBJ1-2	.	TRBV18	CASSPRGAGGYGYTF	TGTGCCAGCTCACCACGCGGAGCAGGCGGGTATGGCTACACCTTC
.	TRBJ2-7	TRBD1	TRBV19	CASTPGQGYEQYF	TGTGCCAGTACCCCTGGACAGGGCTACGAGCAGTACTTC
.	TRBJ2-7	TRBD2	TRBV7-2	CASSPGASGNYEQYF	TGTGCCAGCAGCCCTGGGGCTAGCGGGAACTACGAGCAGTACTTC
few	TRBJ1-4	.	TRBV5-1	CASSRTDPREKLFF	TGCGCCAGCAGCCGAACGGATCCTCGCGAAAAACTGTTTTTT
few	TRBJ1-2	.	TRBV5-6	CASSTGYYGYTF	TGTGCCAGCAGCACAGGGTACTATGGCTACACCTTC
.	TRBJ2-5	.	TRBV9	CASSSPQAQETQYF	TGTGCCAGCAGCTCCCCCCAGGCACAAGAGACCCAGTACTTC
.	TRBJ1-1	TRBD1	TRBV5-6	CASSPRDRGTEAFF	TGTGCCAGCAGCCCTCGGGACAGGGGAACTGAAGCTTTCTTT
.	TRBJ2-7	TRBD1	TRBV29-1	CSAIQGMRREQYF	TGCAGCGCTATACAGGGGATGCGGCGCGAGCAGTACTTC
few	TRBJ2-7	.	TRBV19	CATRTAVSSYEQYF	TGTGCCACCCGAACGGCTGTTAGCTCCTACGAGCAGTACTTC
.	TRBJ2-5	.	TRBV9	CASSGGQGTQYF	TGTGCCAGCTCCGGGGGGCAAGGGACCCAGTACTTC
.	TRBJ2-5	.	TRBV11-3	CASSFGETQYF	TGTGCCAGCAGCTTCGGAGAGACCCAGTACTTC
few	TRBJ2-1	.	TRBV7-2	CASSLEPSYEQFF	TGTGCCAGCAGCTTAGAGCCTAGCTATGAGCAGTTCTTC
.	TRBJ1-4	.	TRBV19	CASKRVAADNEKLFF	TGTGCCAGTAAAAGGGTGGCCGCCGATAATGAAAAACTGTTTTTT
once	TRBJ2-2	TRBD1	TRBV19	CASSRGQGTGELFF	TGTGCCAGTAGTAGAGGACAGGGGACCGGGGAGCTGTTTTTT
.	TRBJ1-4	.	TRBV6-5	CASSSLQGINEKLFF	TGTGCCAGCAGTTCCCTCCAGGGGATAAATGAAAAACTGTTTTTT
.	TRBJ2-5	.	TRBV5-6	CASRAAAQETQYF	TGTGCCAGCAGGGCGGCGGCCCAAGAGACCCAGTACTTC
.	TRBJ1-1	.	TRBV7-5	CASSELANTEAFF	TGTGCCAGCAGCGAACTCGCGAACACTGAAGCTTTCTTT
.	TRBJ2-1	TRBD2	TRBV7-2	CASSARLAGAEQFF	TGTGCCAGCAGCGCCCGACTAGCGGGAGCGGAGCAGTTCTTC
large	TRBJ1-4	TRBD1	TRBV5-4	CASSLRGRDEKLFF	TGTGCCAGCAGCTTGAGGGGGCGGGATGAAAAACTGTTTTTT
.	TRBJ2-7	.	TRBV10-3	CAISERERTPYEQYF	TGTGCCATCAGTGAGAGGGAACGGACTCCCTACGAGCAGTACTTC
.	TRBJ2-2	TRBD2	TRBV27	CASTSGAGGGTGELFF	TGTGCCAGCACCTCCGGAGCGGGAGGAGGCACCGGGGAGCTGTTTTTT
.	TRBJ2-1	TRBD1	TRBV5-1	CASTSQGGLPPRDEQFF	TGCGCCAGCACCTCACAGGGGGGCCTACCCCCCCGGGATGAGCAGTTCTTC
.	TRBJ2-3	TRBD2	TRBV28	CASSLAGPIRLTQYF	TGTGCCAGCAGTCTAGCGGGACCGATCCGGCTTACGCAGTATTTT
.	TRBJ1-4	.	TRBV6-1	CASRMEVGDGEKLFF	TGTGCCAGCAGAATGGAAGTGGGGGACGGAGAAAAACTGTTTTTT
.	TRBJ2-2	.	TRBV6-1	CASQPQRNTGELFF	TGTGCCAGTCAACCCCAGAGGAACACCGGGGAGCTGTTTTTT
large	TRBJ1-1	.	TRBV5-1	CASMGNTEAFF	TGCGCCAGTATGGGGAACACTGAAGCTTTCTTT
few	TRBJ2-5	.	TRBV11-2	CASSLFRAGGETQYF	TGTGCCAGCAGCTTGTTTAGGGCCGGGGGAGAGACCCAGTACTTC
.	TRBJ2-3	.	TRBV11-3	CASSLSWEKTQYF	TGTGCCAGCAGCTTATCCTGGGAAAAAACGCAGTATTTT
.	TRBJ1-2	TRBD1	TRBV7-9	CASSLTDRGRGRGYTF	TGTGCCAGCAGCTTAACCGACAGGGGGCGCGGCCGGGGCTACACCTTC
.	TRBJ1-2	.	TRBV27	CASSPTPGTEGVNTF	TGTGCCAGCAGTCCTACCCCCGGGACCGAAGGAGTGAACACCTTC
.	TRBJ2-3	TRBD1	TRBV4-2	CASSQEYGTGTLTHTQYF	TGTGCCAGCAGCCAAGAATACGGGACAGGGACTTTGACGCATACGCAGTATTTT
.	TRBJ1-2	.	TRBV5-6	CASSLAPGTGYTF	TGTGCCAGCAGCTTGGCCCCGGGGACTGGCTACACCTTC
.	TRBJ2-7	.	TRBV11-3	CASSLGSYEQYF	TGTGCCAGCAGCTTGGGGTCCTACGAGCAGTACTTC
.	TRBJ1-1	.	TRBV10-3	CAITADGMNTEAFF	TGTGCCATCACCGCGGATGGGATGAACACTGAAGCTTTCTTT
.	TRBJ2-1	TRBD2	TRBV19	CASSIGLAGAYNEQFF	TGTGCCAGTAGTATAGGGCTAGCGGGAGCCTACAATGAGCAGTTCTTC
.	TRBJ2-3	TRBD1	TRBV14	CASSPIAGGTDTQYF	TGTGCCAGCAGCCCTATAGCAGGGGGAACAGATACGCAGTATTTT
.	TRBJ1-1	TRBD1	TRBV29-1	CSAQGTVNTEAFF	TGCAGCGCCCAAGGGACAGTGAACACTGAAGCTTTCTTT
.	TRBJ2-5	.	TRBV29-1	CSVDPGVHQETQYF	TGCAGCGTTGATCCGGGAGTACACCAAGAGACCCAGTACTTC
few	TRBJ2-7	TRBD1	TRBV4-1	CASSQPGQGNEQYF	TGCGCCAGCAGCCAACCAGGACAGGGGAACGAGCAGTACTTC
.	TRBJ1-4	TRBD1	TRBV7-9	CASSLENRGEKLFF	TGTGCCAGCAGCTTAGAAAACAGGGGCGAAAAACTGTTTTTT